This passage covers 27 T cell receptor beta chains from one sample sequenced in a study of Ad26.COV2.S vaccination and SARS-CoV-2 variants. The protocol was immunoSEQ multiplex PCR, while the TCRdb copy is restricted to in-frame clones and leaves out a portion. The sample carries 400,000 to 450,000 clones, about 93% recorded once. This sample's treatment: around 19 received Ad26.COV2.S at low or high dose, single or two shots; 5 received placebo; per-sample allocation not given. Sample collection was performed on day 63 after the first vaccine or placebo injection. Sequenced material: peripheral blood, taken in a trial of Ad26.COV2.S vaccine versus placebo. All receptors come from a person between 18 and 59 years old who received the Ad26.COV2.S COVID-19 vaccine or a placebo.

This clone was picked up one time. The gene calls are TRBV3-1 (or the pseudogene TRBV3-2) and TRBJ1-4; unclear D gene. The CDR3 spans 13 residues. The ends were cut back, 5 bases at V and 7 bases at J, with 11 bases in the middle. Germline assignment: CDR1 LGHDT and CDR2 YNNKEL (reference sequence). The CDR3 protein is CASSGLGSEKLFF. DNA for the CDR3: TGTGCCAGCAGCGGTCTCGGTAGTGAAAAACTGTTTTTT.

This rearrangement joins TRBV9 to TRBJ2-1, with 12 bases identical to TRBD1. The trim removed 0 bases at V and 7 bases at J, leaving 5 bases unmatched. Germline V gives CDR1 SGDLS, CDR2 YYNGEE. CDR3 length equals 16 residues. Here the CDR3 DNA reads TGTGCCAGCAGCGTAGGTGGGACAGGGGGCTGGAATGAGCAGTTCTTC. This sequence encodes CASSVGGTGGWNEQFF. The variable domain in full, with the rest retrieved from reference TRBV9 and TRBJ2-1, is DSGVTQTPKHLITATGQRVTLRCSPRSGDLSVYWYQQSLDQGLQFLIQYYNGEERAKGNILERFSAQQFPDLHSELNLSSLELGDSALYFCASSVGGTGGWNEQFFGPGTRLTVL.

The chain links TRBV5-1 to TRBJ2-3, with 8 bases aligning to TRBD2. This CDR3 has 14 amino acids. Losses at the gene ends were 3 bases for V and 1 base for J; bases not matched to a gene: 1. Germline V gives CDR1 SGHRS, CDR2 YFSETQ. CDR3 protein: CASSSGLGTDTQYF. DNA of the CDR3: TGCGCCAGCAGCTCGGGACTAGGCACAGATACGCAGTATTTT. Filled out from reference TRBV5-1 and TRBJ2-3, the complete variable domain reads KAGVTQTPRYLIKTRGQQVTLSCSPISGHRSVSWYQQTPGQGLQFLFEYFSETQRNKGNFPGRFSGRQFSNSRSEMNVSTLELGDSALYLCASSSGLGTDTQYFGPGTRLTVL.

V usage is TRBV7-2 and J usage is TRBJ2-7; D might be TRBD2 (7 bases). V dropped 5 bases and J dropped 1 base, with 12 bases sitting between them. Germline CDR1 and CDR2: SGHTA and FQGNSA. This CDR3 region has 14 residues. In DNA form, the CDR3 reads TGTGCCAGCAGCCCGGGGGGCATTTCCTACGAGCAGTACTTC. Protein sequence: CASSPGGISYEQYF.

The chain joins TRBV7-8 to TRBJ1-2; D remains ambiguous. Germline CDR1 and CDR2: SGHVS and FQNEAQ. Between the trimmed V and J ends, which lost 5 bases and 3 bases, there was a span of 13 bases. CDR3 length equals 14 residues. CDR3 sequence reads: CASSKDYSDYGYTF. The CDR3, as DNA: TGTGCCAGCAGCAAAGATTACTCAGACTATGGCTACACCTTC.

The chain combines TRBV6-5 with TRBJ1-6; D not certain. CDR1 and CDR2 from the germline V gene are MNHEY and SVGAGI. The V and J ends lost 5 bases and 2 bases respectively, with 7 bases between them. This CDR3 has 14 amino acids. CDR3: CASSTGPYNSPLHF. Here the CDR3 DNA reads TGTGCCAGCAGTACCGGACCCTATAATTCACCCCTCCACTTT.

This clone was seen just once. V usage is TRBV11-1 and J usage is TRBJ1-1, with 10 bases lining up with TRBD1. The CDR3 has 15 amino acids. Germline lookup yields CDR1 SGHAT and CDR2 FQDESV (reference sequence). V shed 1 base, J shed 1 base, and the junction held 0 bases outside the gene matches. The CDR3: CASSLGDRGNTEAFF. Written as DNA, the CDR3 is TGTGCCAGCAGCTTAGGGGACAGGGGGAACACTGAAGCTTTCTTT.

The rearrangement uses TRBV29-1 and TRBJ1-1, with unresolved D. Germline V CDR1 and CDR2: SQVTM, ANQGSEA. This CDR3 has 13 residues. The V gene lost 7 bases and the J gene lost 1 base, with 13 bases spanning the gap. CDR3 amino acids: CSAHGTENTEAFF. CDR3 DNA sequence: TGCAGCGCCCATGGAACAGAGAACACTGAAGCTTTCTTT.

The chain links TRBV27 to TRBJ2-7, with D unclear. Germline lookup yields CDR1 MNHEY and CDR2 SMNVEV (reference sequence). The CDR3 covers 14 residues. Trimming removed 3 bases from V and 1 base from J, with 10 bases in between. The DNA for the CDR3 is TGTGCCAGCAGTTTGTGCCAGAAGTCCTACGAGCAGTACTTC. Translating it yields CASSLCQKSYEQYF.

The chain is built from TRBV4-1 and TRBJ1-6, with D possibly matching TRBD1 (6 bases). The CDR3 loop spans 15 amino acids. The V gene's germline CDR1 is MGHRA and CDR2 YSYEKL. The V and J ends lost 4 bases and 8 bases respectively, with 15 bases between them. The DNA for the CDR3 is TGCGCCAGCAGCCTCGGGGGGGCGACAGATTCACCCCTCCACTTT. This sequence encodes CASSLGGATDSPLHF.

This chain joins TRBV2 and TRBJ2-2, with TRBD1 matching 9 bases. The CDR3 runs to 14 residues. CDR1 and CDR2 (germline): SNHLY, FYNNEI. J was trimmed by 5 bases and V by 6 bases; bases with no gene match: 4. This chain's CDR3 is CASSGTGRTGELFF. The CDR3 nucleotides are TGTGCCAGCAGCGGGACAGGGCGGACCGGGGAGCTGTTTTTT.

The chain has TRBV18 and TRBJ2-5; D is unclear. The CDR3 is 16 amino acids. Looked up from germline, CDR1 is KGHSH and CDR2 is LQKENI. Trimming shortened V by 3 bases and J by 0 bases, and 14 bases separated the two germline ends. CDR3 loop: CASSPLGVGYQETQYF. DNA for the CDR3: TGTGCCAGCTCACCCCTCGGTGTAGGGTACCAAGAGACCCAGTACTTC.

The chain has TRBV5-1 and TRBJ1-2, with 7 bases identical to TRBD1. J gave up 4 bases and V 4 bases, and 7 bases lay outside the gene matches. CDR1 is SGHRS and CDR2 is YFSETQ in the germline V gene. There are 14 residues in the CDR3. CDR3 DNA: TGCGCCAGCAGCGCCGAAACAGGGGTCTATGGCTACACCTTC. Amino acids: CASSAETGVYGYTF.

V is TRBV10-2 and J is TRBJ1-6; 7 bases align to TRBD1. The CDR3 has 19 residues. V dropped 0 bases and J dropped 4; count of bases not matched to a gene: 12. CDR1 and CDR2 (germline): WSHSY, SAAADI. CDR3 bases: TGCGCCAGCAGTGAGTCCAGGACAGGCCACCATCCTTATAATTCACCCCTCCACTTT. This encodes CASSESRTGHHPYNSPLHF.

V and J are TRBV9 and TRBJ1-1; possible D gene TRBD1, 5 bases. V shed 3 bases and J shed 5 bases, with 11 bases lying between them. CDR3 size: 13 residues. CDR1 and CDR2 (germline): SGDLS, YYNGEE. The CDR3 region has the DNA TGTGCCAGCAGCGCGGGGGGAGGGACTGAAGCTTTCTTT. This translates into CASSAGGGTEAFF.

V is TRBV3-1 (or the pseudogene TRBV3-2) and J is TRBJ2-7; 13 bases are shared with TRBD2. CDR3 length equals 17 residues. The germline V gene has CDR1 LGHDT and CDR2 YNNKEL (reference sequence). The V gene end was trimmed by 0 bases and the J gene end by 2 bases; junction bases not matched to a gene: 4. The CDR3 spells CASSQDPGLAGTYEQYF. The CDR3 DNA is TGTGCCAGCAGCCAAGATCCGGGACTAGCGGGGACCTACGAGCAGTACTTC.

This clone was recorded only once. The V gene is TRBV30, the J gene TRBJ2-7, with D unclear. The CDR3 is made up of 11 amino acids. The V gene's germline CDR1 is GTSNPN and CDR2 SVGIG (reference sequence). V was trimmed by 1 base and J by 3 bases, leaving 4 bases between them. The chain's CDR3 is CAWSDRYEQYF. The CDR3 coding sequence is TGTGCCTGGAGTGACCGCTACGAGCAGTACTTC.

The chain recombines TRBV9 with TRBJ2-1; D unresolved. CDR3 length: 15 amino acids. CDR1 and CDR2 (germline): SGDLS, YYNGEE. V was trimmed by 0 bases and J by 4 bases, leaving 11 bases between them. The DNA of the CDR3 is TGTGCCAGCAGCGTAGCAGACAAGGCTTACAATGAGCAGTTCTTC. Amino acids: CASSVADKAYNEQFF.

The V gene is TRBV10-3, the J gene TRBJ2-1; the D gene is possibly TRBD2 (7 bases). CDR1 and CDR2 (germline): ENHRY, SYGVKD. V lost 4 bases to trimming and J lost 2 bases, with 12 bases between them. The CDR3 consists of 15 residues. The CDR3 loop reads CAISGEGGPYNEQFF. As DNA, the CDR3 is TGTGCCATCAGTGGGGAGGGGGGCCCCTACAATGAGCAGTTCTTC.

This chain joins TRBV5-6 and TRBJ1-1; D might be TRBD1 (5 bases). The CDR3 contains 13 residues. Germline loops: CDR1 SGHDT, CDR2 YYEEEE. V shed 4 bases and J shed 6 bases, with 13 bases lying between them. In DNA, the CDR3 is TGTGCCAGCAGCCTCGCAGGGTCCCCTGAAGCTTTCTTT. Its protein product is CASSLAGSPEAFF.

The chain couples TRBV7-8 to TRBJ2-5, with no clear D. The germline V gene encodes CDR1 SGHVS and CDR2 FQNEAQ. V was shortened by 2 bases and J by 9 bases, with 16 bases between the two germline ends. This CDR3 has 14 amino acids. CDR3 in DNA: TGTGCCAGCAGCTTATCTGGGGTGACCGCTGCCCAGTACTTC. It translates to CASSLSGVTAAQYF.

This chain joins TRBV2 and TRBJ1-6; 8 bases match TRBD1. This CDR3 is 14 amino acids long. J lost 12 bases, V lost 4 bases, and 8 bases had no gene match. CDR1 is SNHLY and CDR2 is FYNNEI in the germline V gene. CDR3 sequence: CASSGRQGMGPLHF. The CDR3 DNA reads as TGTGCCAGCAGTGGAAGACAGGGGATGGGACCCCTCCACTTT. Together with reference TRBV2 and TRBJ1-6, the CDR3 gives the full variable domain: EPEVTQTPSHQVTQMGQEVILRCVPISNHLYFYWYRQILGQKVEFLVSFYNNEISEKSEIFDDQFSVERPDGSNFTLKIRSTKLEDSAMYFCASSGRQGMGPLHFGNGTRLTVT.

The chain recombines TRBV6-5 with TRBJ2-4; possible D gene TRBD2, 5 bases. Trimming pared 4 bases from V and 9 bases from J, leaving 13 bases between. CDR1 and CDR2 from the germline V gene are MNHEY and SVGAGI. This CDR3 contains 13 residues. In DNA form, the CDR3 reads TGTGCCAGCAGTTCCGGAGTACGGGGCATTCAGTACTTC. It translates to CASSSGVRGIQYF.

The chain carries TRBV7-2 and TRBJ2-1; 11 bases fit TRBD2. V was pared by 5 bases and J by 5 bases, with 5 bases of the junction left unmatched. Germline V gene data show CDR1 as SGHTA and CDR2 as FQGNSA. This CDR3 is built from 15 residues. Here the CDR3 reads CASSQSGLADNEQFF. CDR3 sequence (DNA): TGTGCCAGCAGCCAGTCGGGACTAGCGGACAATGAGCAGTTCTTC.

This clone has only a few counts. The V call is TRBV5-1, the J call TRBJ2-7; 10 bases align to TRBD2. Germline V lookup: CDR1 SGHRS, CDR2 YFSETQ. The CDR3 length is 15 residues. Losses at the gene ends were 5 bases for V and 4 bases for J; bases not matched to a gene: 9. The CDR3 reads CASSQLAGNPYEQYF. As DNA, the CDR3 is TGCGCCAGCAGTCAACTAGCGGGAAACCCTTACGAGCAGTACTTC.

The genes are TRBV25-1 and TRBJ2-3; no definite D call. The CDR3 runs 12 residues. Germline CDR1 is MGHDK and CDR2 is SYGVNS. Trimming took 3 bases from V and 8 from J, leaving 9 bases between them. Here the CDR3 reads CASSETLPTQYF. CDR3 nucleotides: TGTGCCAGCAGTGAGACCCTTCCTACGCAGTATTTT.

This chain connects TRBV7-6 to TRBJ2-5, with D hard to call. Germline V CDR1 and CDR2: SGHVS, FNYEAQ. Trimming removed 7 bases at V and 5 bases at J, with 8 bases between. This CDR3 has 11 amino acids. The CDR3 nucleotides read TGTGCCAGCACCCTGGGGGAGACCCAGTACTTC. The encoded protein is CASTLGETQYF.